Listed below are T cell receptor beta chains from one sample, sequenced in a study of T-cell memory formation after mild COVID-19. TCRdb analysed the 5' RACE reads with MiXCR anew, one entry per CDR3 protein. The sample lists hundreds of thousands of distinct CDR3 sequences; approximately 19% were seen once. Sample: PBMCs or a T cell subset sorted from them (not recorded which). These receptors originate from a man between 18 and 29 years old who had mild COVID-19 (a few samples of this study predate the infection). Cell type and time point are not known. CDR3s include the opening cysteine and the closing phenylalanine or tryptophan. The D gene is left open where the match is weak. Size tells how often a clone was seen (once, few, many) or the class of an expanded clone, and some rows leave it out.

j_call: TRBJ2-1
clone_size: -
v_call: TRBV11-2
d_call: -
cdr3_aa: CATQPGNNEQFF
cdr3_nt: TGTGCCACACAACCCGGAAACAATGAGCAGTTCTTC

j_call: TRBJ2-5
clone_size: few
v_call: TRBV4-2
d_call: -
cdr3_aa: CASSQGDVLETQYF
cdr3_nt: TGTGCCAGCAGCCAGGGGGACGTTTTAGAGACCCAGTACTTC

j_call: TRBJ2-4
clone_size: -
v_call: TRBV28
d_call: -
cdr3_aa: CASTPGAWNIQYF
cdr3_nt: TGTGCCAGCACCCCTGGGGCGTGGAACATTCAGTACTTC

j_call: TRBJ1-1
clone_size: few
v_call: TRBV7-6
d_call: -
cdr3_aa: CASSLAYDTEAFF
cdr3_nt: TGTGCCAGCAGCTTAGCCTATGACACTGAAGCTTTCTTT

j_call: TRBJ2-4
clone_size: many
v_call: TRBV19
d_call: -
cdr3_aa: CASGGGLGIQYF
cdr3_nt: TGTGCCAGTGGAGGGGGGCTGGGCATTCAGTACTTC

j_call: TRBJ1-6
clone_size: -
v_call: TRBV6-1
d_call: -
cdr3_aa: CASSGTSHSPLHF
cdr3_nt: TGTGCCAGCAGTGGAACTTCCCATTCACCCCTCCACTTT

j_call: TRBJ2-4
clone_size: -
v_call: TRBV7-2
d_call: TRBD1
cdr3_aa: CASSMSGQGDIQYF
cdr3_nt: TGTGCCAGCAGCATGTCGGGACAGGGAGACATTCAGTACTTC

j_call: TRBJ2-1
clone_size: few
v_call: TRBV6-5
d_call: TRBD1
cdr3_aa: CASTRQGVLHEQFF
cdr3_nt: TGTGCCAGCACCCGACAGGGGGTACTCCATGAGCAGTTCTTC

j_call: TRBJ2-7
clone_size: few
v_call: TRBV18
d_call: -
cdr3_aa: CASSYRVESYEQYF
cdr3_nt: TGTGCCAGCTCATACAGGGTTGAAAGCTACGAGCAGTACTTC

j_call: TRBJ2-2
clone_size: few
v_call: TRBV7-9
d_call: -
cdr3_aa: CASSPRAPPNTGELFF
cdr3_nt: TGTGCCAGCAGCCCGCGGGCACCACCCAACACCGGGGAGCTGTTTTTT

j_call: TRBJ1-2
clone_size: few
v_call: TRBV14
d_call: -
cdr3_aa: CASSQEWTLTNYGYTF
cdr3_nt: TGTGCCAGCAGCCAAGAGTGGACACTTACTAACTATGGCTACACCTTC

j_call: TRBJ1-1
clone_size: -
v_call: TRBV6-5
d_call: -
cdr3_aa: CASRKNTEAFF
cdr3_nt: TGTGCCAGCAGAAAGAACACTGAAGCTTTCTTT

j_call: TRBJ2-4
clone_size: -
v_call: TRBV7-2
d_call: -
cdr3_aa: CASSLSGQNIQYF
cdr3_nt: TGTGCCAGCAGCTTGTCGGGGCAAAACATTCAGTACTTC

j_call: TRBJ2-7
clone_size: -
v_call: TRBV2
d_call: -
cdr3_aa: CASSEPGTSYEQYF
cdr3_nt: TGTGCCAGCAGTGAACCGGGTACCTCCTACGAGCAGTACTTC

j_call: TRBJ2-5
clone_size: -
v_call: TRBV10-1
d_call: TRBD2
cdr3_aa: CASQLAGEETQYF
cdr3_nt: TGCGCCAGCCAACTAGCGGGGGAAGAGACCCAGTACTTC

j_call: TRBJ1-1
clone_size: -
v_call: TRBV27
d_call: -
cdr3_aa: CASSSGGWTEAFF
cdr3_nt: TGTGCCAGCAGTTCTGGGGGATGGACTGAAGCTTTCTTT

j_call: TRBJ2-7
clone_size: -
v_call: TRBV5-1
d_call: -
cdr3_aa: CASRDPGKGYEQYF
cdr3_nt: TGCGCCAGCCGGGACCCGGGGAAGGGCTACGAGCAGTACTTC

j_call: TRBJ2-1
clone_size: -
v_call: TRBV7-8
d_call: -
cdr3_aa: CASRKGPGEQFF
cdr3_nt: TGTGCCAGCAGAAAGGGCCCAGGTGAGCAGTTCTTC

j_call: TRBJ2-3
clone_size: -
v_call: TRBV6-5
d_call: -
cdr3_aa: CASTQSGSRGTQYF
cdr3_nt: TGTGCCAGCACCCAGTCAGGATCTCGGGGTACGCAGTATTTT

j_call: TRBJ2-5
clone_size: many
v_call: TRBV9
d_call: -
cdr3_aa: CASSPRQGRETQYF
cdr3_nt: TGTGCCAGCAGCCCACGGCAGGGGAGAGAGACCCAGTACTTC

j_call: TRBJ1-2
clone_size: few
v_call: TRBV7-9
d_call: -
cdr3_aa: CASSHAGAYGYTF
cdr3_nt: TGTGCCAGCAGCCACGCAGGAGCCTATGGCTACACCTTC

j_call: TRBJ2-1
clone_size: -
v_call: TRBV7-9
d_call: -
cdr3_aa: CASIAGGATYNEQFF
cdr3_nt: TGTGCCAGCATTGCCGGGGGCGCGACGTACAATGAGCAGTTCTTC

j_call: TRBJ1-1
clone_size: few
v_call: TRBV18
d_call: TRBD1
cdr3_aa: CASSRDRYTEAFF
cdr3_nt: TGTGCCAGCTCAAGGGACAGGTATACGGAAGCTTTCTTT

j_call: TRBJ2-1
clone_size: -
v_call: TRBV6-5
d_call: TRBD2
cdr3_aa: CASSYSVVGGGYNEQFF
cdr3_nt: TGTGCCAGCAGTTACTCCGTGGTCGGCGGGGGATACAATGAGCAGTTCTTC

j_call: TRBJ2-5
clone_size: -
v_call: TRBV29-1
d_call: TRBD2
cdr3_aa: CSVEGPSGGWETQYF
cdr3_nt: TGCAGCGTTGAAGGACCGAGCGGGGGGTGGGAGACCCAGTACTTC

j_call: TRBJ1-4
clone_size: few
v_call: TRBV30
d_call: -
cdr3_aa: CAWSALGQGNEKLFF
cdr3_nt: TGTGCCTGGAGTGCATTGGGGCAGGGGAATGAAAAACTGTTTTTT

j_call: TRBJ1-4
clone_size: few
v_call: TRBV12-3/TRBV12-4
d_call: -
cdr3_aa: CASSQGITNEKLFF
cdr3_nt: TGTGCCAGCAGTCAGGGGATAACTAATGAAAAACTGTTTTTT

j_call: TRBJ1-4
clone_size: -
v_call: TRBV2
d_call: -
cdr3_aa: CASRRDLNEKLFF
cdr3_nt: TGTGCCAGCAGGCGCGACCTAAATGAAAAACTGTTTTTT

j_call: TRBJ2-4
clone_size: -
v_call: TRBV7-8
d_call: TRBD1
cdr3_aa: CASSGDSRKNIQYF
cdr3_nt: TGTGCCAGCAGCGGGGACAGCCGAAAAAACATTCAGTACTTC

j_call: TRBJ2-1
clone_size: few
v_call: TRBV2
d_call: -
cdr3_aa: CASSHPYGYNEQFF
cdr3_nt: TGTGCCAGCAGCCACCCATACGGTTACAATGAGCAGTTCTTC

j_call: TRBJ2-1
clone_size: -
v_call: TRBV3-1
d_call: -
cdr3_aa: CASSDRDASSYNEQFF
cdr3_nt: TGTGCCAGCAGCGACCGGGACGCAAGCTCCTACAATGAGCAGTTCTTC

j_call: TRBJ2-3
clone_size: -
v_call: TRBV4-3
d_call: -
cdr3_aa: CASSQVPGGTDTQYF
cdr3_nt: TGCGCCAGCAGCCAAGTACCGGGGGGCACAGATACGCAGTATTTT

j_call: TRBJ2-5
clone_size: -
v_call: TRBV7-2
d_call: -
cdr3_aa: CASSFRGTTRGDQYF
cdr3_nt: TGTGCCAGCAGCTTCCGAGGGACCACCCGGGGAGACCAGTACTTC

j_call: TRBJ2-7
clone_size: -
v_call: TRBV10-3
d_call: TRBD2
cdr3_aa: CAISDGGGANEQYF
cdr3_nt: TGTGCCATCAGTGACGGCGGGGGGGCTAACGAGCAGTACTTC

j_call: TRBJ2-4
clone_size: -
v_call: TRBV4-3
d_call: -
cdr3_aa: CASSQQGGDIQYF
cdr3_nt: TGCGCCAGCAGCCAGCAAGGAGGGGACATTCAGTACTTC